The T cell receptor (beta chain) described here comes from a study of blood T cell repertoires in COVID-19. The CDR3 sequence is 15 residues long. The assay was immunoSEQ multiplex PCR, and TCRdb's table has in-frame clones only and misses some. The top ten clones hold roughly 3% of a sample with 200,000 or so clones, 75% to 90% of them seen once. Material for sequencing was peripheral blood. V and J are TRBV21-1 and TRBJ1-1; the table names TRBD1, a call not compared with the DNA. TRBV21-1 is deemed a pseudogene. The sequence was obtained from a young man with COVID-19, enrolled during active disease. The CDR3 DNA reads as TGTGCCAGCAGCAAAATGGGACAGGCGAACACTGAAGCTTTCTTT. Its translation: CASSKMGQANTEAFF.